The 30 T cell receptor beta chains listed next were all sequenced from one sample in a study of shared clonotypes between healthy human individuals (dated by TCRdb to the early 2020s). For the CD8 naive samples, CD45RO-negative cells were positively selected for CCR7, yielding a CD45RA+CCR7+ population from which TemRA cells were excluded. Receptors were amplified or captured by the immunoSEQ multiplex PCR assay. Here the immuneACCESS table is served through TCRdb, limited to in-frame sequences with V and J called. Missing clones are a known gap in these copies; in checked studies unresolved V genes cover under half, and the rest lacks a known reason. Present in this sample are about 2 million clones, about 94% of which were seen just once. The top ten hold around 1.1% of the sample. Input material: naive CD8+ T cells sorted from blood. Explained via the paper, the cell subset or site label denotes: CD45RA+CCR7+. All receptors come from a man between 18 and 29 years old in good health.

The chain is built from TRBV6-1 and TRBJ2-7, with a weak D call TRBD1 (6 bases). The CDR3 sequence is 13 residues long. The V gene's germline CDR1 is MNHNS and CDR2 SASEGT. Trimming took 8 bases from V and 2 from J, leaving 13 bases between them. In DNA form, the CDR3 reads TGTGCCAGCGGGGGCAGGTCAACCTACGAGCAGTACTTC. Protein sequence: CASGGRSTYEQYF.

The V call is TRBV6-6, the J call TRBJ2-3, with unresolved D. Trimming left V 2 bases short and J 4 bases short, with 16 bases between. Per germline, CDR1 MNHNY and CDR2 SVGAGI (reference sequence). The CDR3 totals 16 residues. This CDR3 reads CASSYPTLDGADTQYF. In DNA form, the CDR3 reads TGTGCCAGCAGTTACCCAACCCTGGACGGAGCAGATACGCAGTATTTT.

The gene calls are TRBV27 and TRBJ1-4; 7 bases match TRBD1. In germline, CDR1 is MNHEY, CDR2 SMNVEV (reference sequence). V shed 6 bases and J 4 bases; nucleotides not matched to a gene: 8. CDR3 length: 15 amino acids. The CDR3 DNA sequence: TGTGCCAGCAGGCCTGGGACAGCCGTTAATGAAAAACTGTTTTTT. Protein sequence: CASRPGTAVNEKLFF.

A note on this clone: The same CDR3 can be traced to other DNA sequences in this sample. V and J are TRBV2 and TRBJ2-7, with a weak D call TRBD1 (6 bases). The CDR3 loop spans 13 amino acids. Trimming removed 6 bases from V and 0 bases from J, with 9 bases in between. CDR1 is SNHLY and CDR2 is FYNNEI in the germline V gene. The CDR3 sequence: CASRGDTSYEQYF. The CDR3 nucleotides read TGTGCCAGCAGGGGGGACACCTCCTACGAGCAGTACTTC.

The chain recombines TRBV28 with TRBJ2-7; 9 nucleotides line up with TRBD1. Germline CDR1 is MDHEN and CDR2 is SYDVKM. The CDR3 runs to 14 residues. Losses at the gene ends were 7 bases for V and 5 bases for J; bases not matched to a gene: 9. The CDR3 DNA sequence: TGTGCCAGCACCCCGGGACAGGGTGCGAACGAGCAGTACTTC. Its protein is CASTPGQGANEQYF.

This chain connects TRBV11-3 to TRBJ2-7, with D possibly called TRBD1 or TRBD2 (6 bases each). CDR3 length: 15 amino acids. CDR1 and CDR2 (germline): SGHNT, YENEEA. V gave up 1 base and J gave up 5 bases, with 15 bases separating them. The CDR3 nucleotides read TGTGCCAGCAGCTTAGGTCGGAGGGGGGACGACGAGCAGTACTTC. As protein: CASSLGRRGDDEQYF.

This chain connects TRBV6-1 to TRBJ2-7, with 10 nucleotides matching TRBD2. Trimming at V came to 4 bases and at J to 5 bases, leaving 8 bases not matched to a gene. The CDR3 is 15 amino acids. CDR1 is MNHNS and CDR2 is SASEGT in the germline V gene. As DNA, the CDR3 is TGTGCCAGCAGTGCCCTAGCGGGAGACAGTCACGAGCAGTACTTC. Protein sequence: CASSALAGDSHEQYF.

The CDR3 DNA is TGTGCCAGCAGCTTACAGGGGAGTACTGAAGCTTTCTTT. Translating it yields CASSLQGSTEAFF. The rearrangement joins TRBV13 to TRBJ1-1; tentative D call: TRBD1 (6 bases). The CDR3 runs 13 residues. V lost 2 bases and J 5 bases, leaving 9 bases between the germline ends. Germline V gene data show CDR1 as PRHDT and CDR2 as FYEKMQ (reference sequence).

CDR3 in amino acids: CASSQDFTKETQYF. The DNA of the CDR3 is TGCGCCAGCAGCCAAGATTTCACAAAAGAGACCCAGTACTTC. This chain joins TRBV4-3 and TRBJ2-5; the D is unclear. The CDR3 extends over 14 amino acids. V dropped 0 bases and J dropped 3 bases, with 8 bases sitting between them. Germline V CDR1 and CDR2: LGHNA, YSLEER.

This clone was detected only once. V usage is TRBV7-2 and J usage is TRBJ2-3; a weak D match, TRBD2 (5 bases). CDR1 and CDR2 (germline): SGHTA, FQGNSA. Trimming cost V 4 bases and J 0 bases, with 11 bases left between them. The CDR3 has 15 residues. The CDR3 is CASSSTIASTDTQYF. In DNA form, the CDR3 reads TGTGCCAGCAGCTCGACTATAGCTAGCACAGATACGCAGTATTTT.

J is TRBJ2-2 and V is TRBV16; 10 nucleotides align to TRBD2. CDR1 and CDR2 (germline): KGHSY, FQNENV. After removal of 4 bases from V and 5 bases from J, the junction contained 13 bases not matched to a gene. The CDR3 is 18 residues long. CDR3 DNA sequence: TGTGCCAGCAGCCCCCCGGCTAGCGGGAGACCCGGAACCGGGGAGCTGTTTTTT. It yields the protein CASSPPASGRPGTGELFF.

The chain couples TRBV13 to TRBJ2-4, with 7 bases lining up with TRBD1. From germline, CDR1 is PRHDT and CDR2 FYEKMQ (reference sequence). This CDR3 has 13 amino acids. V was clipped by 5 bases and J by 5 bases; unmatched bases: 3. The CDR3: CASSQDRQNIQYF. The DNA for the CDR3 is TGTGCCAGCAGCCAGGACAGGCAAAACATTCAGTACTTC.

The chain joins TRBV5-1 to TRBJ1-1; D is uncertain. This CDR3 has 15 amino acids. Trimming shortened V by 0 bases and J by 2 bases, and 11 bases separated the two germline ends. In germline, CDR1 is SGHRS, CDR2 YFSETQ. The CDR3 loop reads CASSLGGMGNTEAFF. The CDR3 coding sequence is TGCGCCAGCAGCTTGGGAGGGATGGGAAACACTGAAGCTTTCTTT.

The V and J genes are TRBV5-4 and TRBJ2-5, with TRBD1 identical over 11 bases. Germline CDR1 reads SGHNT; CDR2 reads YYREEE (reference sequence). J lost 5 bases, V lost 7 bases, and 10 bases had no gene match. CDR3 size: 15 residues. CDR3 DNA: TGTGCCAGCGGCTCGCCAGGGACAGGGGGTGAGACCCAGTACTTC. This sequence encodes CASGSPGTGGETQYF.

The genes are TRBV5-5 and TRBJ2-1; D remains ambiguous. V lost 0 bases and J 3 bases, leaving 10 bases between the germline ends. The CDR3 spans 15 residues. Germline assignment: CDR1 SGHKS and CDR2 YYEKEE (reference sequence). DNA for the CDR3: TGTGCCAGCAGCTTGGGGCAGATTTTCTACAATGAGCAGTTCTTC. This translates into CASSLGQIFYNEQFF. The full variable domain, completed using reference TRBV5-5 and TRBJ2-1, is DAGVTQSPTHLIKTRGQQVTLRCSPISGHKSVSWYQQVLGQGPQFIFQYYEKEERGRGNFPDRFSARQFPNYSSELNVNALLLGDSALYLCASSLGQIFYNEQFFGPGTRLTVL.

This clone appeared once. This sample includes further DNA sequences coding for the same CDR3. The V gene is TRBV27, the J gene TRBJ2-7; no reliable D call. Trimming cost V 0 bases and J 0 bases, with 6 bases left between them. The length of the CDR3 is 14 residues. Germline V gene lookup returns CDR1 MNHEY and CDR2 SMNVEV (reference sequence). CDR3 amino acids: CASSLSTASYEQYF. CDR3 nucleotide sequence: TGTGCCAGCAGTTTATCGACGGCCTCCTACGAGCAGTACTTC.

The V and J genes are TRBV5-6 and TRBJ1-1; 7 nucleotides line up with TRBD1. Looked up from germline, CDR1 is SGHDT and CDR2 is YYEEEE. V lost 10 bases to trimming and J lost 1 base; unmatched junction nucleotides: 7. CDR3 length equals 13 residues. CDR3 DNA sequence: TGTGCCGCTAAACGACAGGGGAACACTGAAGCTTTCTTT. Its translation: CAAKRQGNTEAFF.

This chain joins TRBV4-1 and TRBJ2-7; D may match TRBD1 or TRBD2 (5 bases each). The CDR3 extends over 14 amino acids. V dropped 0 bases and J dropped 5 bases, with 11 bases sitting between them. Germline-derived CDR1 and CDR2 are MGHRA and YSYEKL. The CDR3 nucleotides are TGCGCCAGCAGCCAAGATCCAGGGACCGACGAGCAGTACTTC. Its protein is CASSQDPGTDEQYF.

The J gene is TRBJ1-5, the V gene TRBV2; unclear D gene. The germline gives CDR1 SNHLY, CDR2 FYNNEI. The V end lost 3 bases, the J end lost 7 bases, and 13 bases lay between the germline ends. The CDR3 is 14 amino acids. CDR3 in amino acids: CASSEAVIRQPQHF. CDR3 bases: TGTGCCAGCAGTGAGGCGGTAATCCGACAGCCCCAGCATTTT.

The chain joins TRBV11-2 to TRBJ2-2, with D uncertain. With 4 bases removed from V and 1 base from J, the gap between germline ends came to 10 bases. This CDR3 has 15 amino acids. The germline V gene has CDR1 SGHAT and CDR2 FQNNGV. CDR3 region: CASSSSGLNTGELFF. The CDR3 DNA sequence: TGTGCCAGCAGCTCCAGTGGCTTGAACACCGGGGAGCTGTTTTTT.

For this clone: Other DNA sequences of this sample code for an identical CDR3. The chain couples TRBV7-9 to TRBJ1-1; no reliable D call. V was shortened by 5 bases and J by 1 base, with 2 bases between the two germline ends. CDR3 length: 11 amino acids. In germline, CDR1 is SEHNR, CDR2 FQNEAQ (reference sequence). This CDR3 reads CASSGNTEAFF. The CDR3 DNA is TGTGCCAGCAGCGGGAACACTGAAGCTTTCTTT. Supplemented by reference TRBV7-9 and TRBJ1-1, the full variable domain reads DTGVSQNPRHKITKRGQNVTFRCDPISEHNRLYWYRQTLGQGPEFLTYFQNEAQLEKSRLLSDRFSAERPKGSFSTLEIQRTEQGDSAMYLCASSGNTEAFFGQGTRLTVV.

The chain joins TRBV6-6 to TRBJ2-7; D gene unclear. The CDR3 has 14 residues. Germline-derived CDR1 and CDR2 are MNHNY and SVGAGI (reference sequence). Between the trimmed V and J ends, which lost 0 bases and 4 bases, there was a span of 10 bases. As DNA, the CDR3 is TGTGCCAGCAGTTACTCAGCTGAAGCTTACGAGCAGTACTTC. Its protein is CASSYSAEAYEQYF.

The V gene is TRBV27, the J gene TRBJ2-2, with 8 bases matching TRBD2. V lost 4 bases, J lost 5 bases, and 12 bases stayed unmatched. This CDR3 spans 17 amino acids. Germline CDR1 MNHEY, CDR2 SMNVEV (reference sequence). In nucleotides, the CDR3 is TGTGCCAGCAGTTCGCCCCGAAGCGGGAGCTCAACCGGGGAGCTGTTTTTT. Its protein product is CASSSPRSGSSTGELFF.

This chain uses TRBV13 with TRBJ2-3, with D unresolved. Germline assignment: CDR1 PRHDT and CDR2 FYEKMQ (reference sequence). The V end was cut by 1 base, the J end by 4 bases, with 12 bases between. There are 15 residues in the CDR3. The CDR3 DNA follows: TGTGCCAGCAGCTTAGCAGAGCTCGGAGCAGATACGCAGTATTTT. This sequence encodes CASSLAELGADTQYF. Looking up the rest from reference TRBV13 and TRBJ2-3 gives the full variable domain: AAGVIQSPRHLIKEKRETATLKCYPIPRHDTVYWYQQGPGQDPQFLISFYEKMQSDKGSIPDRFSAQQFSDYHSELNMSSLELGDSALYFCASSLAELGADTQYFGPGTRLTVL.

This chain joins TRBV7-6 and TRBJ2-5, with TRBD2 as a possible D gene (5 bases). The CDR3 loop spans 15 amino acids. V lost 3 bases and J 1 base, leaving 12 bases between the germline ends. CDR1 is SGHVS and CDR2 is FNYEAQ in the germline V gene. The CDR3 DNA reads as TGTGCCAGCAGCTTCTTTCCGGGATTCCAAGAGACCCAGTACTTC. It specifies CASSFFPGFQETQYF.

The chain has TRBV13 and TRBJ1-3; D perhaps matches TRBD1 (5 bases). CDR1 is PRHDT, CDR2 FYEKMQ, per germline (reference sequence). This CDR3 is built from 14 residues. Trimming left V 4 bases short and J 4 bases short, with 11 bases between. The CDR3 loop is CASSSGIDGNTIYF. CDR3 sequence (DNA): TGTGCCAGCAGCTCAGGGATCGACGGAAACACCATATATTTT.

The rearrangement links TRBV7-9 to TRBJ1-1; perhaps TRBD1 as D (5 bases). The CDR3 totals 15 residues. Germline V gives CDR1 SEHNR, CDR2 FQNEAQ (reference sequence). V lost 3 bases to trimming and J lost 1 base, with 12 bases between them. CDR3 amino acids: CASSLASGQNTEAFF. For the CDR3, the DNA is TGTGCCAGCAGCTTGGCGTCCGGACAGAACACTGAAGCTTTCTTT.

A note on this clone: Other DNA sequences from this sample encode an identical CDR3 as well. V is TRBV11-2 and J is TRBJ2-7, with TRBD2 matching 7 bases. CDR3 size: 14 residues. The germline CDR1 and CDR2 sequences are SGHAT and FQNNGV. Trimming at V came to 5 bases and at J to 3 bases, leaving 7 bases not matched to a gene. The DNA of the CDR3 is TGTGCCAGCAGCCTCGGGGGGAGCAGCTACGAGCAGTACTTC. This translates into CASSLGGSSYEQYF.

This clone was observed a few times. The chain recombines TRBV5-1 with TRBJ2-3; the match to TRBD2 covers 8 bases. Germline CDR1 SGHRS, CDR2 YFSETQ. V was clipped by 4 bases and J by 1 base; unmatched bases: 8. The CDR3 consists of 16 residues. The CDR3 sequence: CASSPRGSGGTDTQYF. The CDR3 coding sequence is TGCGCCAGCAGCCCCCGGGGTAGCGGGGGCACAGATACGCAGTATTTT.

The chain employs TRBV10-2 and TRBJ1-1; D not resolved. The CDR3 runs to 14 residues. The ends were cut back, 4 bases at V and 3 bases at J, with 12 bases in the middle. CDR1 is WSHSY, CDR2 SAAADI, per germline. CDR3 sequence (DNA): TGCGCCAGCAGTGGTGGGATCTGGGACACTGAAGCTTTCTTT. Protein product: CASSGGIWDTEAFF.